This T cell receptor beta chain stems from a study of spatial heterogeneity in lung cancer. This clonotype was seen many times. What it binds is not known. Regarding the study as a whole: Compared with follow-up, resection was when ubiquitous expanded tumor TCRs appeared in blood more.

Time point of the sample: sample taken at primary tumor resection. Carried by each TCR cDNA molecule was a unique molecular identifier. MiXCR, run by TCRdb on the 5' RACE reads, gives a single entry per CDR3 protein. The repertoire consists of tens of thousands of distinct CDR3 sequences, with 7% occurring once and the leading ten covering approximately 15%. This receptor was identified in a male donor with early-stage non-small cell lung cancer. Sequences were derived from PBMCs, sampled at surgery.

DNA for the CDR3: TGCGCCAGCAGCCGACAGGGGTGGCATGAGCAGTTCTTC. Amino acid sequence: CASSRQGWHEQFF. The V call is TRBV4-1, the J call TRBJ2-1; TRBD1 agrees at 8 bases. CDR1 and CDR2 (germline): MGHRA, YSYEKL. CDR3 length: 13 residues. V was pared by 4 bases and J by 8 bases, with 4 bases of the junction left unmatched.